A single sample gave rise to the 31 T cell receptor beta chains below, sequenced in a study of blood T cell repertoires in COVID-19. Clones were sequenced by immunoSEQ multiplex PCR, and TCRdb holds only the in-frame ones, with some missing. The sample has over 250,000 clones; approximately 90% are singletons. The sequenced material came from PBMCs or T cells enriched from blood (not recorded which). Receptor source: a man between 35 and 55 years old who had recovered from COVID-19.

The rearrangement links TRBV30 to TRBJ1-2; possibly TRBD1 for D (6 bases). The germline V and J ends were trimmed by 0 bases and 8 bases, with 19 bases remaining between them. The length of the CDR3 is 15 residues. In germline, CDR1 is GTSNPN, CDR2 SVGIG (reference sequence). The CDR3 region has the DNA TGTGCCTGGAGTGTAGCTAGCAGGGGAGAGGAGGGCTACACCTTC. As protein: CAWSVASRGEEGYTF.

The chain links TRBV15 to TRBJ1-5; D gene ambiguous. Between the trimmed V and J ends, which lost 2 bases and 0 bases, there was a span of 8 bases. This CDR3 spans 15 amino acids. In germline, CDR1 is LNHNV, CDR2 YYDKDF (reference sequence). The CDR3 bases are TGTGCCACCAGCAGATCGGGGAATAGCAATCAGCCCCAGCATTTT. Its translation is CATSRSGNSNQPQHF.

The CDR3 is CASSVTQPVDLNSPLHF. In nucleotides, the CDR3 is TGTGCCAGCAGTGTAACACAGCCAGTTGACCTTAATTCACCCCTCCACTTT. The rearrangement links TRBV28 to TRBJ1-6; the D is unclear. The CDR3 has 17 amino acids. V dropped 5 bases and J dropped 6 bases, with 20 bases sitting between them. Germline V gene data show CDR1 as MDHEN and CDR2 as SYDVKM.

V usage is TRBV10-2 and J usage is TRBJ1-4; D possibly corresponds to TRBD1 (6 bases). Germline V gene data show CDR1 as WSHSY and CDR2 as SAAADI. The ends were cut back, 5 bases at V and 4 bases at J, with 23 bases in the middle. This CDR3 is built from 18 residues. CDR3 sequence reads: CASSISPGVAGINEKLFF. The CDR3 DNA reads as TGCGCCAGCAGTATAAGTCCAGGGGTTGCAGGGATTAATGAAAAACTGTTTTTT.

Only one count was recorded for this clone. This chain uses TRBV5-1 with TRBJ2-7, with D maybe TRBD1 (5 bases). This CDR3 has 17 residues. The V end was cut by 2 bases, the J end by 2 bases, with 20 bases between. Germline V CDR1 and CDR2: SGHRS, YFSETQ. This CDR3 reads CASSLVDRLYETYEQYF. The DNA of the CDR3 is TGCGCCAGCAGCTTAGTCGACAGACTCTACGAAACCTACGAGCAGTACTTC. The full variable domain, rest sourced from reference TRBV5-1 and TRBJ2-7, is KAGVTQTPRYLIKTRGQQVTLSCSPISGHRSVSWYQQTPGQGLQFLFEYFSETQRNKGNFPGRFSGRQFSNSRSEMNVSTLELGDSALYLCASSLVDRLYETYEQYFGPGTRLTVT.

For the CDR3, the DNA is TGCGCCAGCAGCTTGGTATTTGGAGGAACCGGGGAGCTGTTTTTT. Its protein is CASSLVFGGTGELFF. The V and J genes are TRBV5-1 and TRBJ2-2; tentative D call: TRBD2 (5 bases). V was trimmed by 0 bases and J by 5 bases, leaving 11 bases between them. The CDR3 contains 15 residues. In germline, CDR1 is SGHRS, CDR2 YFSETQ.

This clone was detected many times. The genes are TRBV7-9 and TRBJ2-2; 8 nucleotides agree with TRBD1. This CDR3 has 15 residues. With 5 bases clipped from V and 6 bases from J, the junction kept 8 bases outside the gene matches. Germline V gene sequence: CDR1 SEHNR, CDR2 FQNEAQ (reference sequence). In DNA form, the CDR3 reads TGTGCCAGCAGCACTACGGACAGGGCCCCCGGGGAGCTGTTTTTT. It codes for CASSTTDRAPGELFF.

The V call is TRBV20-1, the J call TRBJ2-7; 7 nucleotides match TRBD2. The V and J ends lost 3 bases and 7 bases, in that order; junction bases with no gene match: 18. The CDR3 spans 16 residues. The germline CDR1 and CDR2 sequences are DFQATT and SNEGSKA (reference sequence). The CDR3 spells CSASVAGEGRRLEQYF. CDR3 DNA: TGCAGTGCTAGTGTGGCGGGAGAGGGACGGAGGCTAGAGCAGTACTTC.

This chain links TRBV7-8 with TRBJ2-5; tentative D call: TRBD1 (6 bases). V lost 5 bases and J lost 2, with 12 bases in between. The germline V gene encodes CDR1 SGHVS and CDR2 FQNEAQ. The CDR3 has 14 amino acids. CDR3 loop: CASSPQGLQETQYF. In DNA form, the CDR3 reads TGTGCCAGCAGCCCCCAGGGGCTACAAGAGACCCAGTACTTC.

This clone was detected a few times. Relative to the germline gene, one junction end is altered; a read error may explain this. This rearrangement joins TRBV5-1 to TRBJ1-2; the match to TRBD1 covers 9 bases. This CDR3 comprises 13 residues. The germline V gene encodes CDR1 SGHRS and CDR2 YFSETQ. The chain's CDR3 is CASSLVGQGEVAF. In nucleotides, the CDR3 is TGCGCCAGCAGCTTGGTGGGACAGGGTGAAGTGGCCTTC.

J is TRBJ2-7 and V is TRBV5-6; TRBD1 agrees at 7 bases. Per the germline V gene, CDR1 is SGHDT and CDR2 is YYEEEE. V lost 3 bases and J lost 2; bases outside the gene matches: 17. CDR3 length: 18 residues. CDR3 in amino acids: CASSSIRPGRGIAYEQYF. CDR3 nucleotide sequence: TGTGCCAGCAGCTCGATCCGTCCAGGCAGGGGGATTGCCTACGAGCAGTACTTC.

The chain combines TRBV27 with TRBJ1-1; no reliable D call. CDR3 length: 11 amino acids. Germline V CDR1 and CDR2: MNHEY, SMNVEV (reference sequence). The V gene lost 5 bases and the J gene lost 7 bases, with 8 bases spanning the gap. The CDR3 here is CASSRAGEAFF. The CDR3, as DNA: TGTGCCAGCAGTCGGGCGGGTGAAGCTTTCTTT.

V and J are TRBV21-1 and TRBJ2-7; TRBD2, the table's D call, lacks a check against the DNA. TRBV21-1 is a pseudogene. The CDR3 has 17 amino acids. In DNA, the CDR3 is TGTGCCAGCAGCAAATACCGAGCGGGAGGGCCATGTCACGAGCAGTACTTC. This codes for CASSKYRAGGPCHEQYF.

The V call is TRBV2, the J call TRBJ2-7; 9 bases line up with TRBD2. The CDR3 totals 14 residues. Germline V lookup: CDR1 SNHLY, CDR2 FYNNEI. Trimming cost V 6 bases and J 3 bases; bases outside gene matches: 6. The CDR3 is CASRGGLAVYEQYF. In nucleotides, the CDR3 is TGTGCCAGCAGGGGGGGACTAGCAGTCTACGAGCAGTACTTC.

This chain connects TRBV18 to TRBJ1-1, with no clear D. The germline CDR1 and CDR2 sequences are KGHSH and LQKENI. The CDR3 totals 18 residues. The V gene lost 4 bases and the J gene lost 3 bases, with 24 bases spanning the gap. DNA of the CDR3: TGTGCCAGCTCACAAGGAGGGCACTCTTTCGATAGTCACACTGAAGCTTTCTTT. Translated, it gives CASSQGGHSFDSHTEAFF.

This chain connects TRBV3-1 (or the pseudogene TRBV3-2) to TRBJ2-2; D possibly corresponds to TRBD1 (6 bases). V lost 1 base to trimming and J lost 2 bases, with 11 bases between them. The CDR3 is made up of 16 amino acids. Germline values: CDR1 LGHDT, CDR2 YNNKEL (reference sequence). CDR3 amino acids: CASSQVPGVNTGELFF. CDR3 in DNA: TGTGCCAGCAGCCAAGTTCCAGGGGTCAACACCGGGGAGCTGTTTTTT.

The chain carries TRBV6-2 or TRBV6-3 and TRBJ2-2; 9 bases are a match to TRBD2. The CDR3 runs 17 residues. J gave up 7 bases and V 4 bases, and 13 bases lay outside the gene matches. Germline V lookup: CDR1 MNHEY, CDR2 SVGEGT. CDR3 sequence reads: CASSFPGLAGADGELFF. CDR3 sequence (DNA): TGTGCCAGCAGTTTTCCGGGACTAGCAGGAGCGGACGGGGAGCTGTTTTTT.

The CDR3 spells CASSATGTENNNEQFF. For the CDR3, the DNA is TGCGCCAGCAGCGCCACCGGGACAGAGAACAACAATGAGCAGTTCTTC. The chain is built from TRBV5-1 and TRBJ2-1, with 7 bases identical to TRBD1. The V segment lost 4 bases and the J segment 5 bases; nucleotides outside the gene matches: 12. In germline, CDR1 is SGHRS, CDR2 YFSETQ. CDR3 length: 16 residues.

The CDR3 loop is CASSPRTQVSVYGYTF. As DNA, the CDR3 is TGTGCCAGCAGCCCACGAACACAGGTTTCCGTTTATGGCTACACCTTC. The chain employs TRBV11-2 and TRBJ1-2, with D tentatively TRBD1 (5 bases). Trimming left V 5 bases short and J 5 bases short, with 21 bases between. The germline CDR1 and CDR2 sequences are SGHAT and FQNNGV. The length of the CDR3 is 16 residues. Complete variable domain (other parts from reference TRBV11-2 and TRBJ1-2): EAGVAQSPRYKIIEKRQSVAFWCNPISGHATLYWYQQILGQGPKLLIQFQNNGVVDDSQLPKDRFSAERLKGVDSTLKIQPAKLEDSAVYLCASSPRTQVSVYGYTFGSGTRLTVV.

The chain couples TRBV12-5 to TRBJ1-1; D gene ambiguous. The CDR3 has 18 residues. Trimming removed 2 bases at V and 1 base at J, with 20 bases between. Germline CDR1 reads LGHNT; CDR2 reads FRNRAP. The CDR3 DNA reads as TGTGCTAGTGGTTTGATGACAAGTGGGCCAGCCCCGAACACTGAAGCTTTCTTT. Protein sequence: CASGLMTSGPAPNTEAFF.

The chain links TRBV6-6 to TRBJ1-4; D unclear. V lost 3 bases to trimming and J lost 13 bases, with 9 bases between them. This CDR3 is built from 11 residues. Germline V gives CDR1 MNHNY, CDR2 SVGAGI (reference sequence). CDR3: CASSYRVGLFF. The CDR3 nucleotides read TGTGCCAGCAGTTATCGGGTAGGACTGTTTTTT.

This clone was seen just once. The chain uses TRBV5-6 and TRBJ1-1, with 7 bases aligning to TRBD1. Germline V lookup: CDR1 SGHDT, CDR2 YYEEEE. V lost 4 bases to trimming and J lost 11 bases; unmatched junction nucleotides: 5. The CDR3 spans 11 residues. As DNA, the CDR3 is TGTGCCAGCAGCCAAACAGGGGAGGCTTTCTTT. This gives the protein CASSQTGEAFF.

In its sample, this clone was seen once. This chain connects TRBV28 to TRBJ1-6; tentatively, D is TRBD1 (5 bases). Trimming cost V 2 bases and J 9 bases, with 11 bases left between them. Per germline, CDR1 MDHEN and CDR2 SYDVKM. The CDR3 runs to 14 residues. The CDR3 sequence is CASSLAGSPSPLHF. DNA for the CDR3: TGTGCCAGCAGTTTAGCAGGGTCCCCTTCACCCCTCCACTTT.

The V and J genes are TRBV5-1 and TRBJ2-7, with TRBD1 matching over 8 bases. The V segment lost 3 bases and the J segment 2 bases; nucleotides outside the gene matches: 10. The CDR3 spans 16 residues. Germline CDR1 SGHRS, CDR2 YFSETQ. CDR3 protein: CASSSRNQGAAYEQYF. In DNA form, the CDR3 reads TGCGCCAGCAGCTCAAGGAACCAGGGGGCTGCCTACGAGCAGTACTTC.

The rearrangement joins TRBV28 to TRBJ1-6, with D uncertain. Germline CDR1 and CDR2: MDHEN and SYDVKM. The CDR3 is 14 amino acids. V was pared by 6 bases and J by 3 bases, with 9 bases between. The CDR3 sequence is CASSSQIYNSPLHF. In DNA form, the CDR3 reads TGTGCCAGCAGCTCGCAGATCTATAATTCACCCCTCCACTTT.

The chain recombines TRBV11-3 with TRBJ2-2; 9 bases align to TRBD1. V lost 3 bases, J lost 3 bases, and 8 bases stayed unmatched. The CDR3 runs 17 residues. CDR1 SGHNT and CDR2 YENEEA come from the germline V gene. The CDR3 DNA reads TGTGCCAGCAGCTTGAACCCGACAGGGGGATACACCGGGGAGCTGTTTTTT. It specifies CASSLNPTGGYTGELFF. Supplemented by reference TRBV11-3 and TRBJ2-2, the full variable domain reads EAGVVQSPRYKIIEKKQPVAFWCNPISGHNTLYWYLQNLGQGPELLIRYENEEAVDDSQLPKDRFSAERLKGVDSTLKIQPAELGDSAVYLCASSLNPTGGYTGELFFGEGSRLTVL.

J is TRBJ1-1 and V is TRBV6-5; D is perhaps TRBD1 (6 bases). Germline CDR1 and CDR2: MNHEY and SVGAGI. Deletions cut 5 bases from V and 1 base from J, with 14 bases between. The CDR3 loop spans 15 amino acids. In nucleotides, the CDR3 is TGTGCCAGCAGTAACCAGGGACATCGGAACACTGAAGCTTTCTTT. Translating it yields CASSNQGHRNTEAFF.

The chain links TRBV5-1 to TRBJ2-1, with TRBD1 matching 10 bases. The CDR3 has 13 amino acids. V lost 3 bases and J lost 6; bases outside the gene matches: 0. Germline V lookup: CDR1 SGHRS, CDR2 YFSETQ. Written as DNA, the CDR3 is TGCGCCAGCAGCTGGACAGGGGGCAATGAGCAGTTCTTC. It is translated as CASSWTGGNEQFF.

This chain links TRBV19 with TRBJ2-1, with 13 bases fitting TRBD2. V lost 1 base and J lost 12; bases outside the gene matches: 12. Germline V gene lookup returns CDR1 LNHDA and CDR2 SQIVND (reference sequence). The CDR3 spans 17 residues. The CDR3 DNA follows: TGTGCCAGTAGTATAGTTACTACTAGCGGGAGGGCCCCCGGGCAGTTCTTC. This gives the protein CASSIVTTSGRAPGQFF.

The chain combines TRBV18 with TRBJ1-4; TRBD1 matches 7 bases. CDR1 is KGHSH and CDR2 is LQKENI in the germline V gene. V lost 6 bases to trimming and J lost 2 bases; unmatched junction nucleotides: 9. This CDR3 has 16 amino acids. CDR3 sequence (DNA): TGTGCCAGCTCTCCGAACAGGGGAAAGACTAATGAAAAACTGTTTTTT. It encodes CASSPNRGKTNEKLFF.

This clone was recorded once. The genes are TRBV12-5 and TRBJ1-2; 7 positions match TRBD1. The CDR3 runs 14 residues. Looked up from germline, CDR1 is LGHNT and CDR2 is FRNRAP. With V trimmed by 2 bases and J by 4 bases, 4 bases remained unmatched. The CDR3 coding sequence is TGTGCTAGTGGTTTGACAGGGGTCGCCTATGGCTACACCTTC. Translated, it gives CASGLTGVAYGYTF. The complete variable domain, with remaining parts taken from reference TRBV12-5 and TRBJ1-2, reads DARVTQTPRHKVTEMGQEVTMRCQPILGHNTVFWYRQTMMQGLELLAYFRNRAPLDDSGMPKDRFSAEMPDATLATLKIQPSEPRDSAVYFCASGLTGVAYGYTFGSGTRLTVV.